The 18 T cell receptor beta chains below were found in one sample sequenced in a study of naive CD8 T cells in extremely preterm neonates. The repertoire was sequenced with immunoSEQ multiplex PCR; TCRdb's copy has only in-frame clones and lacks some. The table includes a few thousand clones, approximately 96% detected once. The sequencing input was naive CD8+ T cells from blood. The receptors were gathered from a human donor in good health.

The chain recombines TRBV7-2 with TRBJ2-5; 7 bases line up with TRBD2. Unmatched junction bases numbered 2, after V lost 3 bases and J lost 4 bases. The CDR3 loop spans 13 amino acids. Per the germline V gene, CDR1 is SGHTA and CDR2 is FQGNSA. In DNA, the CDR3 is TGTGCCAGCAGCTTTTGGGGGGGAGAGACCCAGTACTTC. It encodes CASSFWGGETQYF.

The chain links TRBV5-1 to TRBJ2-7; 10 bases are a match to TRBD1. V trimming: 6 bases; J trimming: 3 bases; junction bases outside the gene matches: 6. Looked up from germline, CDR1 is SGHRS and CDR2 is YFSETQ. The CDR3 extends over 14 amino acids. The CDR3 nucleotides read TGCGCCAGCACCCAGACAGGGGGCAGCTACGAGCAGTACTTC. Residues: CASTQTGGSYEQYF.

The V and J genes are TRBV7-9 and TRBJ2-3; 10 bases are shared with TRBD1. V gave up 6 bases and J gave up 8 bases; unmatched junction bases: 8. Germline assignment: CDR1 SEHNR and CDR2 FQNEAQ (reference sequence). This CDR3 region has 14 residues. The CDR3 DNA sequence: TGTGCCAGCAGACCGGGACAGGGGTCACTTACGCAGTATTTT. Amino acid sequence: CASRPGQGSLTQYF.

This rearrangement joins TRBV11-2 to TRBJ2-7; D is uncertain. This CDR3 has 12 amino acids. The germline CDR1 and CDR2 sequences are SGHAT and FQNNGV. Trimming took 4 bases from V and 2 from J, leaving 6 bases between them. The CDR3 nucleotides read TGTGCCAGCAGCTCGGGTCCCTACGAGCAGTACTTC. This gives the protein CASSSGPYEQYF.

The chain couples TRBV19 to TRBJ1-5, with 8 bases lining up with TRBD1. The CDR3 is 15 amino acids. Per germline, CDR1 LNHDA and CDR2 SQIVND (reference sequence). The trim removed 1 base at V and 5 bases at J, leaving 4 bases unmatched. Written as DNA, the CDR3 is TGTGCCAGTAGTATAGTGGGGACAGGATATCAGCCCCAGCATTTT. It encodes CASSIVGTGYQPQHF.

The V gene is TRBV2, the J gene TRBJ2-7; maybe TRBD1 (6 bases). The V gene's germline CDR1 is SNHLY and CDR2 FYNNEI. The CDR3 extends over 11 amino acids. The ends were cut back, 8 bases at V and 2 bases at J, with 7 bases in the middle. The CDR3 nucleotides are TGTGCCAGCGGGGACACCTACGAGCAGTACGTC. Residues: CASGDTYEQYV.

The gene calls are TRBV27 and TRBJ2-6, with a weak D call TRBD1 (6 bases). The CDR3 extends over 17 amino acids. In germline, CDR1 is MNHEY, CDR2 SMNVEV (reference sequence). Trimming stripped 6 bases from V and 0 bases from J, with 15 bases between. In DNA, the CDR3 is TGTGCCAGCAGCTATGCTACAGGGCCCTCTGGGGCCAACGTCCTGACTTTC. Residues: CASSYATGPSGANVLTF.

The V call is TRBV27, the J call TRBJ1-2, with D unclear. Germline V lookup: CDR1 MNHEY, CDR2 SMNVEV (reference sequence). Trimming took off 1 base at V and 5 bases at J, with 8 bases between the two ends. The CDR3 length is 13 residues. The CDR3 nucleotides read TGTGCCAGCAGTTTATGGGCAGGATATGGCTACACCTTC. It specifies CASSLWAGYGYTF.

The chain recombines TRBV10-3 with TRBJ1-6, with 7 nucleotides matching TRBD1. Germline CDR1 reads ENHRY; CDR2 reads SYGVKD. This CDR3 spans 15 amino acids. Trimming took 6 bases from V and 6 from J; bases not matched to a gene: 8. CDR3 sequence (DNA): TGTGCCATCAGCGAAGGGACAGCCTCTAATTCACCCCTCCACTTT. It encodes CAISEGTASNSPLHF.

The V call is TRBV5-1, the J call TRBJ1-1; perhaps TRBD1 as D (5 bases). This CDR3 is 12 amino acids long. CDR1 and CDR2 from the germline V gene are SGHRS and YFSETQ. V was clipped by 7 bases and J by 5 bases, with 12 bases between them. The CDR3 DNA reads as TGCGCCAGCGGGAGGGGAGGGACTGAAGCTTTCTTT. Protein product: CASGRGGTEAFF.

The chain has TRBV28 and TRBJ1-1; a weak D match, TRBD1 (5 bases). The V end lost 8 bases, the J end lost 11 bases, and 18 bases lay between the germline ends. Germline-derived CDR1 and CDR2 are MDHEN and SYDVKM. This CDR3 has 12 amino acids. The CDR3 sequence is CASSSQVWAAFF. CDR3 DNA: TGTGCCAGCTCCTCACAGGTTTGGGCGGCTTTCTTT.

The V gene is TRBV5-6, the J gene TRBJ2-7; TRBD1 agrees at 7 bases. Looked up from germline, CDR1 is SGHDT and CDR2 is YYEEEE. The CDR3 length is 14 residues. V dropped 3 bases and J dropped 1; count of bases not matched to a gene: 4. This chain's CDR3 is CASSYWDSSYEQYF. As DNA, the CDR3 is TGTGCCAGCAGCTACTGGGACAGTTCCTACGAGCAGTACTTC.

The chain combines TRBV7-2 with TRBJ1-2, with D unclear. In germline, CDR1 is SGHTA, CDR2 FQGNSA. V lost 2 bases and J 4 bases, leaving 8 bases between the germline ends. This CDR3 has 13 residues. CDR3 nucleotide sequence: TGTGCCAGCAGCTTACGGAGACCCTATGGCTACACCTTC. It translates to CASSLRRPYGYTF. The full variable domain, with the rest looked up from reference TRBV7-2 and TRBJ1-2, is GAGVSQSPSNKVTEKGKDVELRCDPISGHTALYWYRQSLGQGLEFLIYFQGNSAPDKSGLPSDRFSAERTGGSVSTLTIQRTQQEDSAVYLCASSLRRPYGYTFGSGTRLTVV.

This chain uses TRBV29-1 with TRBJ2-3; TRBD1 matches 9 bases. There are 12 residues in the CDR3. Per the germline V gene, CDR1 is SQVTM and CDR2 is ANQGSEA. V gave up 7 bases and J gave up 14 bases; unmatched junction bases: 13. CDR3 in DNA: TGCAGCGCCGGGACAGGGAATATACTGGGGTATTTT. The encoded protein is CSAGTGNILGYF.

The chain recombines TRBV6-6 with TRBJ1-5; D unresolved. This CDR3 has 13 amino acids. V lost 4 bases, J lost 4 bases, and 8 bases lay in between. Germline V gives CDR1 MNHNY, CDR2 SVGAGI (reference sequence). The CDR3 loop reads CASSLYLNQPQHF. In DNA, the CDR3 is TGTGCCAGCAGTTTATACTTAAATCAGCCCCAGCATTTT.

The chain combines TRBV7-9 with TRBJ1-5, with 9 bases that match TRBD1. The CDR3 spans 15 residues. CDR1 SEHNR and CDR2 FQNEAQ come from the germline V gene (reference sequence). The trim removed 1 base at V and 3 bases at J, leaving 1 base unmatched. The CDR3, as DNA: TGTGCCAGCAGCTTAGGGGACAGGGACAATCAGCCCCAGCATTTT. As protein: CASSLGDRDNQPQHF.

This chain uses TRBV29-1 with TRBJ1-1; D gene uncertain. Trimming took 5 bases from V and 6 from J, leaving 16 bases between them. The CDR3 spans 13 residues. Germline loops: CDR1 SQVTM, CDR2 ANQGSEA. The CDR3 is CSVFGREGAEAFF. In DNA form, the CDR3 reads TGCAGCGTTTTTGGGCGGGAAGGAGCTGAAGCTTTCTTT.

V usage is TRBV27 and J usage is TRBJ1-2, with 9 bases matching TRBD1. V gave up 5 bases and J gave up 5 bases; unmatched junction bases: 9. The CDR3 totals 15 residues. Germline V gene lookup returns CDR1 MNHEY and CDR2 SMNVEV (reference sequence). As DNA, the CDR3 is TGTGCCAGCAGTACGACGGACAGGGGTCTTTATGGCTACACCTTC. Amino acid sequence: CASSTTDRGLYGYTF.